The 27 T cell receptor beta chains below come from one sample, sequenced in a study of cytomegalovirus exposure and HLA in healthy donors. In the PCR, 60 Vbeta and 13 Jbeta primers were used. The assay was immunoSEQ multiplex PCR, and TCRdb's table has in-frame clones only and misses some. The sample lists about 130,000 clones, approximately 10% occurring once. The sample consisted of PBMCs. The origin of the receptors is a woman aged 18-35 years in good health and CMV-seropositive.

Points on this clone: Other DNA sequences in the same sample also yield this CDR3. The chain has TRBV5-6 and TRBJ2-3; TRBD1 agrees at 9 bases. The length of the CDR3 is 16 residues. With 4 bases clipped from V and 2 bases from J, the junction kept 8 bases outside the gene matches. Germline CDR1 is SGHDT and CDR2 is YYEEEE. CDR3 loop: CASSPWTGAFTDTQYF. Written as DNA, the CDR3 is TGTGCCAGCAGCCCCTGGACAGGGGCATTCACAGATACGCAGTATTTT.

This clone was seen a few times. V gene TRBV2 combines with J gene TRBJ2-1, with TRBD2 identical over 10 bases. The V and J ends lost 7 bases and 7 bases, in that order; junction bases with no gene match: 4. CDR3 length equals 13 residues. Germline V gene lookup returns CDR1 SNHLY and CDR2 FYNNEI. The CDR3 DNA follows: TGTGCCAGCACCAGCGGGAGGGCAAATGAGCAGTTCTTC. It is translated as CASTSGRANEQFF.

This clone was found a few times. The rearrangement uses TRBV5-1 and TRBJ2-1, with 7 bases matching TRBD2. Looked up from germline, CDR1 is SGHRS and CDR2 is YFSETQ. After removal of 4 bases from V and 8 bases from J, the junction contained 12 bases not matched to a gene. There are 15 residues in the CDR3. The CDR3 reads CASSPGTGGGDEQFF. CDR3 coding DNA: TGCGCCAGCAGCCCCGGGACTGGGGGAGGGGATGAGCAGTTCTTC. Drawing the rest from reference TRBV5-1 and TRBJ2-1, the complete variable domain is KAGVTQTPRYLIKTRGQQVTLSCSPISGHRSVSWYQQTPGQGLQFLFEYFSETQRNKGNFPGRFSGRQFSNSRSEMNVSTLELGDSALYLCASSPGTGGGDEQFFGPGTRLTVL.

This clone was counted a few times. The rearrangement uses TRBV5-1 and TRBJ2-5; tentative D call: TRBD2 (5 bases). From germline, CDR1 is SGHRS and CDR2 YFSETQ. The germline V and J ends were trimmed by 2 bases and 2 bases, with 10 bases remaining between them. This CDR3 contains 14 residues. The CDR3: CASSFGRNQETQYF. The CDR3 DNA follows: TGCGCCAGCAGCTTTGGGAGAAATCAAGAGACCCAGTACTTC.

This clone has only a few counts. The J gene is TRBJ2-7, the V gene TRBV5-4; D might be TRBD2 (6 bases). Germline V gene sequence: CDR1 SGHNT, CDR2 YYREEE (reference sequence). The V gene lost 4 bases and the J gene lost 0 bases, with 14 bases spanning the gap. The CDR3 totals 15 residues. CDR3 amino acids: CASSTGTSTSYEQYF. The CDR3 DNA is TGTGCCAGCAGCACTGGGACTTCTACCTCCTACGAGCAGTACTTC.

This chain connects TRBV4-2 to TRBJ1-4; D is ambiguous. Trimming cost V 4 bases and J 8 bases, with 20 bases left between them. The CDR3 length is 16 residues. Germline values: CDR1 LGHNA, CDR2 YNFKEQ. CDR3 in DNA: TGTGCCAGCAGCCCCAACGCGGGAGCTGGAGGGGAAAAACTGTTTTTT. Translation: CASSPNAGAGGEKLFF.

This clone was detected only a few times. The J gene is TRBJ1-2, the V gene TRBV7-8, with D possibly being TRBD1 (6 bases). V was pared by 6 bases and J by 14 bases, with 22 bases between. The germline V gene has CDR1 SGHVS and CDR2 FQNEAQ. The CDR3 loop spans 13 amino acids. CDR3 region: CASSFLDSHYVTF. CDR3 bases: TGTGCCAGCAGTTTTCTGGACAGTCATTACGTTACCTTC.

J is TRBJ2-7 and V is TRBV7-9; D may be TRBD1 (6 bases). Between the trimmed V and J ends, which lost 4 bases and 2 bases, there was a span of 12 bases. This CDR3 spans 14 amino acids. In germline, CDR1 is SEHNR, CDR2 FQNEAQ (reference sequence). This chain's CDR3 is CASSSTGLPYEQYF. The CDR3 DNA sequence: TGTGCCAGCAGCTCGACAGGACTTCCCTACGAGCAGTACTTC.

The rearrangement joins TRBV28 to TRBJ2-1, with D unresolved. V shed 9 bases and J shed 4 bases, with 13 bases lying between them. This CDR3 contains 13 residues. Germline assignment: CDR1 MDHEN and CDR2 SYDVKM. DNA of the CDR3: TGTGCCAGTGGAGAGTCGGGTTACAATGAGCAGTTCTTC. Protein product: CASGESGYNEQFF.

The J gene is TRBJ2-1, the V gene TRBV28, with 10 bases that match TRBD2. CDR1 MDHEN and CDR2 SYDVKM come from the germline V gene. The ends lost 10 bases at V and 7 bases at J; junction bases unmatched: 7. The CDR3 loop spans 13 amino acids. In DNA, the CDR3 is TGTGCCACCCTAGCGGGAGTCGAGAATGAGCAGTTCTTC. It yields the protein CATLAGVENEQFF.

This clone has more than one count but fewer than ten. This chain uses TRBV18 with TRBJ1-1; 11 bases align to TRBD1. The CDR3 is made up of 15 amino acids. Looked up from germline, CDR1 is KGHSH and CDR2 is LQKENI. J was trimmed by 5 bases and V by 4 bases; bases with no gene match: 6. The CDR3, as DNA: TGTGCCAGCTCACTGATGGGACAGGGGGAGACTGAAGCTTTCTTT. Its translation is CASSLMGQGETEAFF.

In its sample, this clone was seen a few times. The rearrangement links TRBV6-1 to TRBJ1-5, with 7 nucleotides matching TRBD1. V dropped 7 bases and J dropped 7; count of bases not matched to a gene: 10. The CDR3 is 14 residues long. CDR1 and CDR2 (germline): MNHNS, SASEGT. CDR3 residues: CASTYPGGVQPQHF. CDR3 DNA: TGTGCCAGCACCTACCCAGGGGGAGTGCAGCCCCAGCATTTT.

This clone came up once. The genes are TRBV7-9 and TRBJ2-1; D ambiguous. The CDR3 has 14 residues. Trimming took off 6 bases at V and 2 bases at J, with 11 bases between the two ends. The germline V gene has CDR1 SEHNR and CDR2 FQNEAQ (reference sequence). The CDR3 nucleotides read TGTGCCAGCAGTCCCAATGGCCCCTACAATGAGCAGTTCTTC. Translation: CASSPNGPYNEQFF.

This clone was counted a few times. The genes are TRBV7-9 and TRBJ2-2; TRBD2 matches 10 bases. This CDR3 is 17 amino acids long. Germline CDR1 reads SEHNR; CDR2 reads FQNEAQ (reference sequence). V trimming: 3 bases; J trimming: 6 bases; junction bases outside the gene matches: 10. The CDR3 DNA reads TGTGCCAGCAGCTTCCCGGAAATAGCGGGAGGTCCCGGGGAGCTGTTTTTT. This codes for CASSFPEIAGGPGELFF.

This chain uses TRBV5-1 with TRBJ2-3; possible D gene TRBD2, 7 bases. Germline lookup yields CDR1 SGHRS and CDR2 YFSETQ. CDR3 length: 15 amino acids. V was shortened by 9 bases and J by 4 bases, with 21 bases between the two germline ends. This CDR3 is CATALSGGASDTQYF. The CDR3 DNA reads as TGCGCCACCGCCCTCTCGGGGGGCGCTTCAGATACGCAGTATTTT. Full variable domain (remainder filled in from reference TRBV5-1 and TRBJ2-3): KAGVTQTPRYLIKTRGQQVTLSCSPISGHRSVSWYQQTPGQGLQFLFEYFSETQRNKGNFPGRFSGRQFSNSRSEMNVSTLELGDSALYLCATALSGGASDTQYFGPGTRLTVL.

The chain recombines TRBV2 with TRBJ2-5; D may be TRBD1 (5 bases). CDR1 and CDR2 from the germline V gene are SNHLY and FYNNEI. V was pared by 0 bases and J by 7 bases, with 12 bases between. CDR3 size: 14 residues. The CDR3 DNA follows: TGTGCCAGCAGTGAAGCTCTTCCCCAGGGGACCCAGTACTTC. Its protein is CASSEALPQGTQYF.

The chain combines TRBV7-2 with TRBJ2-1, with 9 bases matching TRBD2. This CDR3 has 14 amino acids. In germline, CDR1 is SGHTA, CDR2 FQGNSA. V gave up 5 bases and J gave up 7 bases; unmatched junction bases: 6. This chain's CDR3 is CASSPRTSENEQFF. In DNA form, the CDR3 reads TGTGCCAGCAGCCCAAGGACTAGCGAGAATGAGCAGTTCTTC.

Here the CDR3 reads CASSFGNNYGYTF. CDR3 coding DNA: TGTGCCAGCAGCTTCGGTAATAACTATGGCTACACCTTC. The chain has TRBV11-2 and TRBJ1-2; unclear D gene. Germline CDR1 and CDR2: SGHAT and FQNNGV. Deletions cut 3 bases from V and 1 base from J, with 6 bases between. The CDR3 contains 13 residues.

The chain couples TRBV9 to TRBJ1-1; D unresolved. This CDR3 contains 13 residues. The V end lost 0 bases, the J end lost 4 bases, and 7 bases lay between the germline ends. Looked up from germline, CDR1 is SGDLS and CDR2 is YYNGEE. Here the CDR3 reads CASSVGQSTEAFF. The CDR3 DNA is TGTGCCAGCAGCGTAGGACAATCCACTGAAGCTTTCTTT.

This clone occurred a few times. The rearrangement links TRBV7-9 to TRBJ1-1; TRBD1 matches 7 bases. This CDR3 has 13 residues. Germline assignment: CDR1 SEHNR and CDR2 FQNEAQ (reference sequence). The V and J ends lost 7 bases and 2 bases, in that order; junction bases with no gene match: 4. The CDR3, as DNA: TGTGCCAGCACGGGACAGTTTAACACTGAAGCTTTCTTT. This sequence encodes CASTGQFNTEAFF.

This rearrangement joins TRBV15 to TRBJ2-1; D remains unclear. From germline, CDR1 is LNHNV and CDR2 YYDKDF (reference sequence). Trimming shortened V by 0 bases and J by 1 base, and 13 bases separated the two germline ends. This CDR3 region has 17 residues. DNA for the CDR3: TGTGCCACCAGCAGAGATCCCCTCGGTGTTTCCTACAATGAGCAGTTCTTC. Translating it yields CATSRDPLGVSYNEQFF.

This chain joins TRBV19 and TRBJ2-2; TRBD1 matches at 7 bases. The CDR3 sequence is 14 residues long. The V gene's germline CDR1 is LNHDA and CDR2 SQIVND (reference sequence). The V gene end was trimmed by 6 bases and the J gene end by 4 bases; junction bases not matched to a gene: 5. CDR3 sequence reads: CASRQGFGTGELFF. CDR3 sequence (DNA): TGTGCCAGTAGACAGGGGTTTGGCACCGGGGAGCTGTTTTTT.

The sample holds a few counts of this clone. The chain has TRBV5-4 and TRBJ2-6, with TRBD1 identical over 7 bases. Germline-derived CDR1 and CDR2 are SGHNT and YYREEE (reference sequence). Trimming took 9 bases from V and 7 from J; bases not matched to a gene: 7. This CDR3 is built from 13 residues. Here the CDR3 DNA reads TGTGCCACCCGACAGGGAAATGCCAACGTCCTGACTTTC. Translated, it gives CATRQGNANVLTF.

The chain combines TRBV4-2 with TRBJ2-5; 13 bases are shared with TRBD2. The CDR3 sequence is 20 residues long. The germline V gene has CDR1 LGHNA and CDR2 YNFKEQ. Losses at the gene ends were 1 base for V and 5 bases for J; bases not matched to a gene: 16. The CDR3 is CASSQGFRLGLAGAWETQYF. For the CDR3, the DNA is TGTGCCAGCAGCCAAGGATTCCGCCTTGGACTAGCGGGAGCGTGGGAGACCCAGTACTTC.

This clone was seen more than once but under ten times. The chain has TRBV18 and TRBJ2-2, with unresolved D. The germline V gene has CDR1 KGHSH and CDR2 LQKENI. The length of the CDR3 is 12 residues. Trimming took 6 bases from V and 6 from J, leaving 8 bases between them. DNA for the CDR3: TGTGCCAGCTCCCCGCGAGCCGGGGAGCTGTTTTTT. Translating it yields CASSPRAGELFF.

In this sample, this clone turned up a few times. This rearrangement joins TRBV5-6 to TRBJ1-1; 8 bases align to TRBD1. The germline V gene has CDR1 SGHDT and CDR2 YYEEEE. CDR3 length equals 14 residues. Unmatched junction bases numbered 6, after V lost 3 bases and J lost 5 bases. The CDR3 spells CASSYDRGRTEAFF. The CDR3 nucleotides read TGTGCCAGCAGCTACGACAGGGGAAGGACTGAAGCTTTCTTT.

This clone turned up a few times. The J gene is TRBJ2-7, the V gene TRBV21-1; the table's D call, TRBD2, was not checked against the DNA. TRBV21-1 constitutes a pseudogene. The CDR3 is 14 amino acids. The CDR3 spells CASNAGPAPYEQYF. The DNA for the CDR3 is TGTGCCAGCAACGCGGGCCCGGCACCTTACGAGCAGTACTTC.